Given below is one T cell receptor beta chain in context. What it recognizes is unknown. The sample originates from a study of cytomegalovirus exposure and HLA in healthy donors. Across the study: A previous analysis identified approximately 120 million unique TCR beta sequences derived from 180 million or so T cells.

General study results and limits: Clonal expansion, a later analysis showed, was greater in HLA-associated TCR beta chains than in equally common others.

The PCR was carried out with 60 Vbeta primers and 13 Jbeta primers. Assay used: immunoSEQ multiplex PCR; TCRdb lists only in-frame clones, some missing. Among about 200,000 clones, over 75% were seen once, and the ten largest hold less than 3.5%. The source of this sequence is a woman aged 30 to 39 in good health and CMV-seronegative. The sample was PBMCs.

DNA for the CDR3: TGTGCCAGCAGCTTTTTGGCGGGGACCTACAATGAGCAGTTCTTC. It translates to CASSFLAGTYNEQFF. This chain uses TRBV5-5 with TRBJ2-1; D possibly corresponds to TRBD2 (6 bases). The V end lost 2 bases, the J end lost 2 bases, and 11 bases lay between the germline ends. Germline V gives CDR1 SGHKS, CDR2 YYEKEE (reference sequence). The CDR3 has 15 residues.